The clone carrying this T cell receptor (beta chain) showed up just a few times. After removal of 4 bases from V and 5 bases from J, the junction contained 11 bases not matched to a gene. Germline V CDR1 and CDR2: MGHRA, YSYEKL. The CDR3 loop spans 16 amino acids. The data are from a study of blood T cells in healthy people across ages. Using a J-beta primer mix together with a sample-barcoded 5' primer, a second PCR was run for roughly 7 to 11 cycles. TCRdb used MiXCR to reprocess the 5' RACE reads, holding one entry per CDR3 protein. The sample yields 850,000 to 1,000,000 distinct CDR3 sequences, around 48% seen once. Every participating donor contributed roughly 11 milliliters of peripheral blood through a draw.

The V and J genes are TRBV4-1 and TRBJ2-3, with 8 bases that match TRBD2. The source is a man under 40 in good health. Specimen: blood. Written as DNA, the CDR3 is TGCGCCAGCAGCCTTGGAGGTCGGGGGGGCGGAGATACGCAGTATTTT. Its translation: CASSLGGRGGGDTQYF.